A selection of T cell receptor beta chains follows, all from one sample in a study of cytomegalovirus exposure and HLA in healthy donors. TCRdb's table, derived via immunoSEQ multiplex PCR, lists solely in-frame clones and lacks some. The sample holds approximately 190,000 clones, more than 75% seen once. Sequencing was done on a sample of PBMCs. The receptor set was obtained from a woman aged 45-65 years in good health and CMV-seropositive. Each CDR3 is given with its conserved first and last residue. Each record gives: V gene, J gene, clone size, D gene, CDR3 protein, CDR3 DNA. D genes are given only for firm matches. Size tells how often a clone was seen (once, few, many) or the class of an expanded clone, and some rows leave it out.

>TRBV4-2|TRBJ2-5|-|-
CASSPGLAGGETQYF
TGTGCCAGCAGTCCTGGACTAGCAGGGGGGGAGACCCAGTACTTC
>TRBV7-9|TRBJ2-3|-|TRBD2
CASSIRRLAGGTDTQYF
TGTGCCAGCAGCATCCGAAGACTAGCGGGGGGAACAGATACGCAGTATTTT
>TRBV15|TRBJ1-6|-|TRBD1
CATSRTGVDSPLHF
TGTGCCACCAGCAGGACAGGGGTGGATTCACCCCTCCACTTT
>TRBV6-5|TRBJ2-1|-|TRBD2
CASSYAPGLGTNEQFF
TGTGCCAGCAGTTACGCACCGGGACTAGGCACCAATGAGCAGTTCTTC
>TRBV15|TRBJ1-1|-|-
CATSRTGMNTEAFF
TGTGCCACCAGCAGGACGGGGATGAACACTGAAGCTTTCTTT
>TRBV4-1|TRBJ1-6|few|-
CASSQDPLSPLHF
TGCGCCAGCAGCCAAGATCCACTCTCACCCCTCCACTTT
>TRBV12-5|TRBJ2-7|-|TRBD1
CASGVTGGYEQYF
TGTGCTAGTGGTGTGACAGGGGGCTACGAGCAGTACTTC
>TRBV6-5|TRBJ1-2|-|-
CASRMEGYGYTF
TGTGCCAGCCGTATGGAGGGCTATGGCTACACCTTC
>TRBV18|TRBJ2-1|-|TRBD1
CASSPPKVGQDHSYNEQFF
TGTGCCAGCTCACCACCGAAGGTGGGACAGGACCACTCCTACAATGAGCAGTTCTTC
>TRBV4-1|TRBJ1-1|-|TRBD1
CASSQEGRQGGDTEAFF
TGCGCCAGCAGCCAAGAGGGGCGACAGGGGGGGGACACTGAAGCTTTCTTT
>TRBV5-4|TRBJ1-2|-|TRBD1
CASSFGTGHGYTF
TGTGCCAGCAGCTTCGGGACAGGGCATGGCTACACCTTC
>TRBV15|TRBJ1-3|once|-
CATSRDTQRSSGNTIYF
TGTGCCACCAGCAGAGATACCCAACGCAGCTCTGGAAACACCATATATTTT
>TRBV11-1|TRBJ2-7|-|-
CASSLGPPAEEQYF
TGTGCCAGCAGCTTAGGACCCCCGGCGGAGGAGCAGTACTTC
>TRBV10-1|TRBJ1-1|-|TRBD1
CASRDRENTEAFF
TGCGCCAGCAGGGACAGGGAAAACACTGAAGCTTTCTTT
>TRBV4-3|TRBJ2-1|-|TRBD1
CASSLGQGDNNEQFF
TGCGCCAGCAGCCTAGGTCAGGGGGATAACAATGAGCAGTTCTTC
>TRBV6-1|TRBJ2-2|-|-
CASSFSTSTGELFF
TGTGCCAGCAGTTTCTCGACTAGCACCGGGGAGCTGTTTTTT
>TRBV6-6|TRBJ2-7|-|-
CASSQDLGKYEQYF
TGTGCCAGCAGCCAGGACTTAGGAAAGTACGAGCAGTACTTC
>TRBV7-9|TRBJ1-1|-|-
CASSETTLEAFF
TGTGCCAGCAGCGAAACCACCCTAGAAGCTTTCTTT